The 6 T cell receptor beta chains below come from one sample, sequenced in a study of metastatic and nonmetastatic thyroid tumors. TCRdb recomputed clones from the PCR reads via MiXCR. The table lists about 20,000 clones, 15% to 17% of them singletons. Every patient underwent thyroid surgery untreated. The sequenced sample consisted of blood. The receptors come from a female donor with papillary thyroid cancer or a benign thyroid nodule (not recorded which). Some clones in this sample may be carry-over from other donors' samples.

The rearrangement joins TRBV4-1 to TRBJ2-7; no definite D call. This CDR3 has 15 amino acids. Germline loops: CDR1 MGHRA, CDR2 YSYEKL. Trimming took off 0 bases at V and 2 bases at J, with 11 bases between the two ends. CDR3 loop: CASSQDVQNPYEQYF. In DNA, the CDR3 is TGCGCCAGCAGCCAAGATGTCCAGAACCCCTACGAGCAGTACTTC.

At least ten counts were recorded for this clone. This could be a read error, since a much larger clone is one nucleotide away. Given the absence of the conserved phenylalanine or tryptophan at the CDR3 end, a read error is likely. This CDR3 is CASSLDGALTDTQYL. In nucleotides, the CDR3 is TGCGCCAGCAGCTTGGATGGGGCGTTGACAGATACGCAGTATTTG. The chain uses TRBV5-1 and TRBJ2-3; D is perhaps TRBD1 (5 bases). This CDR3 is 15 amino acids long. V was clipped by 0 bases and J by 3 bases, with 11 bases between them. Germline values: CDR1 SGHRS, CDR2 YFSETQ.

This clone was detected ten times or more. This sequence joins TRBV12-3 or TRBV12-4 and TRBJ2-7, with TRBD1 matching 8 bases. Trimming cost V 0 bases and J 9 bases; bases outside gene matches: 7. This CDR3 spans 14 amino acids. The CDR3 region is CASSLAGTGLRQYF. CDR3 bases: TGTGCCAGCAGTTTAGCCGGGACAGGCCTAAGGCAGTACTTC.

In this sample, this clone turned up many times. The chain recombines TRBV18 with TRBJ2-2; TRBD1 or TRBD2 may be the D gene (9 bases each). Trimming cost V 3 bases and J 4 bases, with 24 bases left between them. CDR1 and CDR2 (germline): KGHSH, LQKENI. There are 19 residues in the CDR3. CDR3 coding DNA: TGTGCCAGCTCACCCGGACAGGGGCGGACTAGCGTGGGCACCGGGGAGCTGTTTTTT. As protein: CASSPGQGRTSVGTGELFF.

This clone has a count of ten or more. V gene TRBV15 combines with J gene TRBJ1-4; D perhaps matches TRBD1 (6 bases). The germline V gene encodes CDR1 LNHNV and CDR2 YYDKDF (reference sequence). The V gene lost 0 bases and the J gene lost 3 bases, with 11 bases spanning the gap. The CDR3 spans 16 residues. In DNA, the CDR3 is TGTGCCACCAGCAGAGATCAAACAGGGTCTAATGAAAAACTGTTTTTT. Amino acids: CATSRDQTGSNEKLFF. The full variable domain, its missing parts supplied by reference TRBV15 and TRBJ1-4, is DAMVIQNPRYQVTQFGKPVTLSCSQTLNHNVMYWYQQKSSQAPKLLFHYYDKDFNNEADTPDNFQSRRPNTSFCFLDIRSPGLGDTAMYLCATSRDQTGSNEKLFFGSGTQLSVL.

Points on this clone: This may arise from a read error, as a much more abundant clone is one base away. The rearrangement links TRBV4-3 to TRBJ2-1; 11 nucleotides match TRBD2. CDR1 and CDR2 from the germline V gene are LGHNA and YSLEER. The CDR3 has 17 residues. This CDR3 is CASGQDALAGALNEQFF. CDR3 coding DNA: TGCGCCAGCGGCCAAGATGCACTAGCGGGAGCCCTCAATGAGCAGTTCTTC.